This passage covers 15 T cell receptor beta chains from one sample sequenced in a study of identical twins. TCRdb fed the 5' RACE reads into MiXCR, producing one record per CDR3 protein. The sample includes around 680,000 distinct CDR3 sequences, 8% to 9% of them seen just once. This sample was also put to use in a study of yellow fever vaccine responses in identical twins.

Input material: PBMCs. All receptors come from a woman aged 18-29 years in good health.

This clonotype showed up just a few times. The chain is built from TRBV7-2 and TRBJ2-3; 9 bases align to TRBD2. J gave up 0 bases and V 4 bases, and 8 bases lay outside the gene matches. The length of the CDR3 is 17 residues. Germline values: CDR1 SGHTA, CDR2 FQGNSA. Written as DNA, the CDR3 is TGTGCCAGCAGCTCCCCCCGGCTAGCGGGGAGCACAGATACGCAGTATTTT. It codes for CASSSPRLAGSTDTQYF.

This clonotype was seen a handful of times. The chain recombines TRBV2 with TRBJ2-3; TRBD1 matches 9 bases. CDR1 is SNHLY and CDR2 is FYNNEI in the germline V gene. With V trimmed by 10 bases and J by 7 bases, 12 bases remained unmatched. The CDR3 is made up of 14 amino acids. The CDR3 here is CAISRTGEGHTQYF. The CDR3 DNA sequence: TGTGCCATCTCTCGGACAGGGGAAGGGCATACGCAGTATTTT.

The chain recombines TRBV3-1 with TRBJ1-1; D is ambiguous. This CDR3 comprises 15 residues. The V gene's germline CDR1 is LGHDT and CDR2 YNNKEL (reference sequence). V was cut by 1 base and J by 0 bases, with 9 bases left in between. CDR3 in amino acids: CASSQVPGLNTEAFF. CDR3 in DNA: TGTGCCAGCAGCCAAGTACCAGGTTTGAACACTGAAGCTTTCTTT.

The rearrangement uses TRBV20-1 and TRBJ2-1; 12 positions agree with TRBD1. The J segment lost 7 bases and the V segment lost 4 bases, leaving 20 bases of the junction unmatched. There are 19 residues in the CDR3. CDR1 is DFQATT and CDR2 is SNEGSKA in the germline V gene (reference sequence). CDR3 sequence reads: CSATAGTGGDWGTRNEQFF. The CDR3 nucleotides read TGCAGTGCTACCGCCGGGACAGGGGGCGATTGGGGGACCCGGAATGAGCAGTTCTTC.

The chain joins TRBV7-3 to TRBJ2-1; D may be TRBD1 (6 bases). CDR1 SGHTA and CDR2 FQGTGA come from the germline V gene. V dropped 4 bases and J dropped 5 bases, with 9 bases sitting between them. CDR3 length equals 13 residues. In DNA form, the CDR3 reads TGTGCCAGCAGCTCTAACAGGGACAATGAGCAGTTCTTC. It translates to CASSSNRDNEQFF.

Concerning this clonotype: A single base separates this from a much larger clone, so it may be a read error. The chain is built from TRBV15 and TRBJ2-7, with TRBD2 as a possible D gene (6 bases). The germline V gene encodes CDR1 LNHNV and CDR2 YYDKDF (reference sequence). This CDR3 is 15 amino acids long. In nucleotides, the CDR3 is TGTGCCACCAGCAGAGATGCCGGGGACTCCTACGGGCAGTACTTC. The encoded protein is CATSRDAGDSYGQYF.

This clonotype has ten or more counts. The chain recombines TRBV24-1 with TRBJ2-5; possibly TRBD1 for D (6 bases). Germline V CDR1 and CDR2: KGHDR, SFDVKD. Deletions cut 3 bases from V and 2 bases from J, with 24 bases between. CDR3 length equals 19 residues. The CDR3, as DNA: TGTGCCACCAGTGATCCAGCCGGGACATCGAGCCCTATACAAGAGACCCAGTACTTC. Its translation is CATSDPAGTSSPIQETQYF.

This chain uses TRBV6-2 or TRBV6-3 with TRBJ2-7; 15 bases agree with TRBD2. CDR3 length: 17 amino acids. CDR1 and CDR2 (germline): MNHEY, SVGEGT. J gave up 5 bases and V 7 bases, and 12 bases lay outside the gene matches. CDR3 coding DNA: TGTGCCAGCACCTCCGGGACTAGCGGGAGGAAGTTTCACGAGCAGTACTTC. It translates to CASTSGTSGRKFHEQYF.

This chain connects TRBV7-2 to TRBJ1-4, with D hard to call. The V gene's germline CDR1 is SGHTA and CDR2 FQGNSA. The CDR3 runs 14 residues. V was trimmed by 8 bases and J by 5 bases, leaving 15 bases between them. CDR3 sequence (DNA): TGTGCCAGCGGTGTGGGGTCTATAAATGAAAAACTGTTTTTT. It encodes CASGVGSINEKLFF.

This clonotype came up a few times. The CDR3 loop reads CASAPGGGYTDTQYF. The CDR3 bases are TGTGCTAGTGCTCCCGGTGGAGGATACACAGATACGCAGTATTTT. The chain combines TRBV12-5 with TRBJ2-3; D possibly corresponds to TRBD2 (5 bases). The CDR3 runs 15 residues. CDR1 LGHNT and CDR2 FRNRAP come from the germline V gene. V dropped 7 bases and J dropped 2 bases, with 16 bases sitting between them.

This clonotype was seen a few times. The chain links TRBV12-3 or TRBV12-4 to TRBJ2-3; D is possibly TRBD2 (6 bases). The CDR3 length is 19 residues. The V end was cut by 2 bases, the J end by 3 bases, with 24 bases between. The CDR3 DNA is TGTGCCAGCAGTTTATCCCCACCGGGAGCTTTAACGGGAACAGATACGCAGTATTTT. Protein: CASSLSPPGALTGTDTQYF.

The chain couples TRBV30 to TRBJ1-1; no firm D call. CDR1 is GTSNPN and CDR2 is SVGIG in the germline V gene (reference sequence). V lost 5 bases and J lost 4, with 8 bases in between. The CDR3 loop spans 11 amino acids. The CDR3 nucleotides read TGTGCCTGGGGCGGTCTCACTGAAGCTTTCTTT. It is translated as CAWGGLTEAFF.

The chain links TRBV27 to TRBJ2-3; D is tentatively TRBD1 or TRBD2 (5 bases each). Germline V gene lookup returns CDR1 MNHEY and CDR2 SMNVEV (reference sequence). V dropped 2 bases and J dropped 2 bases, with 17 bases sitting between them. The length of the CDR3 is 17 residues. CDR3 sequence reads: CASSLGSGTDLTDTQYF. The CDR3 nucleotides are TGTGCCAGCAGTTTAGGCTCCGGGACGGATCTCACAGATACGCAGTATTTT.

The chain links TRBV7-2 to TRBJ2-7; D is ambiguous. Germline V gives CDR1 SGHTA, CDR2 FQGNSA. Trimming removed 4 bases from V and 6 bases from J, with 13 bases in between. The CDR3 runs 13 residues. CDR3 coding DNA: TGTGCCAGCAGCTCCGGCGGCCCTTTCGAGCAGTACTTC. It codes for CASSSGGPFEQYF. The variable domain in full, completed from reference TRBV7-2 and TRBJ2-7, reads GAGVSQSPSNKVTEKGKDVELRCDPISGHTALYWYRQSLGQGLEFLIYFQGNSAPDKSGLPSDRFSAERTGGSVSTLTIQRTQQEDSAVYLCASSSGGPFEQYFGPGTRLTVT.

At least ten counts were recorded for this clonotype. CDR3 residues: CASSGLAGTGGELFF. DNA for the CDR3: TGTGCCAGCTCGGGACTAGCGGGGACGGGCGGGGAGCTGTTTTTT. V and J are TRBV12-3 or TRBV12-4 and TRBJ2-2; TRBD2 aligns across 13 bases. The CDR3 is 15 residues long. V lost 8 bases and J lost 7; bases outside the gene matches: 7.